The subject of this entry is one TCR beta chain. There are 16 residues in the CDR3. Trimming removed 0 bases from V and 6 bases from J; junction bases left unmatched: 7. Germline CDR1 reads LGHNA; CDR2 reads YSLEER. The entry originates in a study of blood T cell repertoires in COVID-19. Study details: Both acute and convalescent COVID-19 samples were obtained from the United States, Italy and Spain. T cells, B-cell-depleted T cells, or PBMCs provided the cDNA or gDNA that served as material.

Original methodology: Reference gene primer amplification gave estimated nucleated cell counts. The method was immunoSEQ multiplex PCR; TCRdb's version includes in-frame clones alone and lacks a portion of them. V, J and clone size derive from that table, while D and trimming were established from the DNA sequence. The data contain 60,000 to 85,000 clones, nearly 80% of them singletons. This receptor was obtained from a human donor in a cohort sampled during active COVID-19. The V and J genes are TRBV4-3 and TRBJ2-3; the match to TRBD2 covers 9 bases. The sample taken for sequencing was peripheral blood. The CDR3 sequence: CASSQEGAGGVDTQYF. CDR3 sequence (DNA): TGCGCCAGCAGCCAAGAGGGAGCGGGAGGAGTGGATACGCAGTATTTT.